The 20 T cell receptor beta chains given below trace back to one sample, sequenced in a study of control samples from healthy donors and cancer patients. Some clones are missing from TCRdb's copy, which holds only in-frame ones; the method was immunoSEQ multiplex PCR. The sample records over 85,000 clones, 84% being singletons. Sequenced input: PBMCs. These receptors came from a man between 65 and 85 years old with lung cancer.

In DNA, the CDR3 is TGTGCCAGCAGCCCAAGACTAGGACCTTTGCAGACCCAGTACTTC. This codes for CASSPRLGPLQTQYF. The gene calls are TRBV9 and TRBJ2-5, with D possibly matching TRBD2 (6 bases). Trimming shortened V by 4 bases and J by 6 bases, and 19 bases separated the two germline ends. The germline CDR1 and CDR2 sequences are SGDLS and YYNGEE. The CDR3 length is 15 residues.

This chain uses TRBV6-1 with TRBJ1-2; D may be TRBD1 (6 bases). The length of the CDR3 is 17 residues. Looked up from germline, CDR1 is MNHNS and CDR2 is SASEGT. Trimming shortened V by 3 bases and J by 1 base, and 18 bases separated the two germline ends. This CDR3 is CASSDGTRVSVNYGYTF. In DNA, the CDR3 is TGTGCCAGCAGTGACGGGACACGGGTATCTGTTAACTATGGCTACACCTTC.

The chain joins TRBV7-9 to TRBJ2-3, with 9 bases fitting TRBD1. The CDR3 runs to 15 residues. Germline CDR1 reads SEHNR; CDR2 reads FQNEAQ (reference sequence). V was pared by 5 bases and J by 4 bases, with 7 bases of the junction left unmatched. The CDR3 loop reads CASSPGTGWADTQYF. CDR3 nucleotides: TGTGCCAGCAGCCCCGGGACAGGGTGGGCAGATACGCAGTATTTT.

This chain links TRBV6-5 with TRBJ1-6; unclear D gene. The germline CDR1 and CDR2 sequences are MNHEY and SVGAGI. V dropped 11 bases and J dropped 6 bases, with 17 bases sitting between them. CDR3 length equals 14 residues. CDR3 sequence: CAVLRERPNSPLHF. CDR3 coding DNA: TGTGCCGTCCTACGGGAGCGCCCTAATTCACCCCTCCACTTT.

The chain is built from TRBV6-5 and TRBJ1-6; D gene unclear. The CDR3 consists of 15 residues. Germline values: CDR1 MNHEY, CDR2 SVGAGI. The V end lost 6 bases, the J end lost 8 bases, and 17 bases lay between the germline ends. DNA of the CDR3: TGTGCCAGCAGCCAACACCGGGCGGTTGATTCACCCCTCCACTTT. It is translated as CASSQHRAVDSPLHF.

This clone was detected only a few times. The chain employs TRBV30 and TRBJ2-1; D ambiguous. Trimming shortened V by 1 base and J by 3 bases, and 10 bases separated the two germline ends. CDR1 and CDR2 (germline): GTSNPN, SVGIG (reference sequence). The CDR3 has 14 amino acids. The CDR3 bases are TGTGCCTGGAGTGGTGGGGTCCGCTACAATGAGCAGTTCTTC. This codes for CAWSGGVRYNEQFF.

This clone was seen just once. The chain recombines TRBV4-3 with TRBJ1-4; TRBD1 agrees at 12 bases. The CDR3 is 18 residues long. The germline V gene encodes CDR1 LGHNA and CDR2 YSLEER. V lost 0 bases to trimming and J lost 5 bases; unmatched junction nucleotides: 7. In DNA, the CDR3 is TGCGCCAGCAGCCAAGACCGGGACAGGGGGCTAACGAATGAAAAACTGTTTTTT. This encodes CASSQDRDRGLTNEKLFF.

This chain joins TRBV29-1 and TRBJ1-2; 11 positions match TRBD1. V shed 5 bases, J shed 4 bases, and the junction held 9 bases outside the gene matches. Germline CDR1 is SQVTM and CDR2 is ANQGSEA. CDR3 length equals 15 residues. The CDR3 DNA reads as TGCAGCGTTTCTCACTGGACAGGGGGCCTCTATGGCTACACCTTC. As protein: CSVSHWTGGLYGYTF.

The CDR3 reads CASRRLAESSTDTQYF. Here the CDR3 DNA reads TGTGCCAGCAGACGCCTAGCGGAGTCTAGCACAGATACGCAGTATTTT. This rearrangement joins TRBV2 to TRBJ2-3; 7 bases align to TRBD2. CDR3 length: 16 residues. Germline CDR1 is SNHLY and CDR2 is FYNNEI. The V segment lost 6 bases and the J segment 0 bases; nucleotides outside the gene matches: 9.

V gene TRBV19 combines with J gene TRBJ1-1; 10 bases map to TRBD1. The CDR3 contains 14 residues. Losses at the gene ends were 6 bases for V and 0 bases for J; bases not matched to a gene: 1. Germline values: CDR1 LNHDA, CDR2 SQIVND (reference sequence). The CDR3 protein is CASRGQGLNTEAFF. CDR3 coding DNA: TGTGCCAGTAGGGGACAGGGGTTGAACACTGAAGCTTTCTTT.

The chain links TRBV19 to TRBJ1-1; D gene unclear. CDR3 size: 13 residues. Germline assignment: CDR1 LNHDA and CDR2 SQIVND (reference sequence). Trimming removed 8 bases at V and 0 bases at J, with 10 bases between. DNA for the CDR3: TGTGCCAGTTCTTCGGCGATGAACACTGAAGCTTTCTTT. The encoded protein is CASSSAMNTEAFF.

The CDR3 sequence is CATKLRDVTEAFF. CDR3 sequence (DNA): TGTGCCACCAAACTCAGGGATGTCACTGAAGCTTTCTTT. The chain joins TRBV19 to TRBJ1-1; TRBD1 might be the D (5 bases). Germline lookup yields CDR1 LNHDA and CDR2 SQIVND (reference sequence). This CDR3 is 13 amino acids long. Trimming removed 10 bases from V and 4 bases from J, with 16 bases in between.

This clone was seen repeatedly, ten times or more. The V call is TRBV24-1, the J call TRBJ1-2; 7 nucleotides align to TRBD1. CDR3 length equals 14 residues. After removal of 3 bases from V and 8 bases from J, the junction contained 8 bases not matched to a gene. Germline-derived CDR1 and CDR2 are KGHDR and SFDVKD. CDR3 protein: CATSDENRGAGYTF. The CDR3 coding sequence is TGTGCCACCAGTGATGAAAACAGGGGAGCGGGCTACACCTTC.

V usage is TRBV27 and J usage is TRBJ2-1; no clear D gene. Germline CDR1 is MNHEY and CDR2 is SMNVEV (reference sequence). V gave up 2 bases and J gave up 3 bases, with 8 bases separating them. The CDR3 sequence is 14 residues long. As DNA, the CDR3 is TGTGCCAGCAGTTTAGTAACGAACTACAATGAGCAGTTCTTC. It yields the protein CASSLVTNYNEQFF.

The chain employs TRBV28 and TRBJ1-1, with D maybe TRBD1 (5 bases). The CDR3 totals 15 residues. V was pared by 5 bases and J by 1 base, with 14 bases between. Looked up from germline, CDR1 is MDHEN and CDR2 is SYDVKM. CDR3 bases: TGTGCCAGCAGTCCCTTCGGGGGAGGGAACACTGAAGCTTTCTTT. The encoded protein is CASSPFGGGNTEAFF.

This rearrangement joins TRBV14 to TRBJ2-1, with a weak D call TRBD2 (6 bases). Deletions cut 0 bases from V and 5 bases from J, with 20 bases between. Germline CDR1 is SGHDN and CDR2 is FVKESK. This CDR3 is 18 amino acids long. CDR3 DNA: TGTGCCAGCAGCCAAGATCTGCTGGGACTTAATTGGGACAATGAGCAGTTCTTC. Amino acids: CASSQDLLGLNWDNEQFF.

This clone was seen only a few times. The chain uses TRBV7-6 and TRBJ2-3; TRBD1 agrees at 8 bases. The CDR3 loop spans 15 amino acids. After removal of 5 bases from V and 4 bases from J, the junction contained 8 bases not matched to a gene. Germline CDR1 reads SGHVS; CDR2 reads FNYEAQ. Here the CDR3 reads CASSRQGFGADTQYF. The CDR3 DNA is TGTGCCAGCAGCCGACAGGGGTTTGGGGCAGATACGCAGTATTTT.

CDR3 protein: CASSLVRGAKADTQYF. The CDR3 DNA reads TGTGCCAGCAGCTTAGTTCGGGGGGCTAAGGCAGATACGCAGTATTTT. The chain combines TRBV7-9 with TRBJ2-3, with D possibly being TRBD2 (7 bases). CDR1 is SEHNR, CDR2 FQNEAQ, per germline (reference sequence). CDR3 size: 16 residues. Trimming shortened V by 1 base and J by 4 bases, and 15 bases separated the two germline ends. The full variable domain, its missing parts supplied by reference TRBV7-9 and TRBJ2-3, is DTGVSQNPRHKITKRGQNVTFRCDPISEHNRLYWYRQTLGQGPEFLTYFQNEAQLEKSRLLSDRFSAERPKGSFSTLEIQRTEQGDSAMYLCASSLVRGAKADTQYFGPGTRLTVL.

The V and J genes are TRBV7-6 and TRBJ2-3, with 15 bases fitting TRBD2. J gave up 6 bases and V 4 bases, and 8 bases lay outside the gene matches. The CDR3 is made up of 17 amino acids. Looked up from germline, CDR1 is SGHVS and CDR2 is FNYEAQ. This chain's CDR3 is CASSSGLAGGLLDTQYF. CDR3 coding DNA: TGTGCCAGCAGCTCCGGACTAGCGGGGGGGCTCCTGGATACGCAGTATTTT.

This sequence joins TRBV24-1 and TRBJ2-5; 7 bases are shared with TRBD1. This CDR3 spans 14 amino acids. Germline V gives CDR1 KGHDR, CDR2 SFDVKD. Trimming removed 3 bases from V and 5 bases from J; junction bases left unmatched: 5. The CDR3 here is CATSDTGTAETQYF. Here the CDR3 DNA reads TGTGCCACCAGTGATACGGGGACAGCGGAGACCCAGTACTTC.